Included here is one TCR beta chain sequence, with context. Antigen specificity is unknown. This nonspecific control used anti-CD3/anti-CD28 bead stimulation of CD4+ T cells. Responding CD4+ T cells were sorted by upregulation of both CD40 ligand and CD69. These HIV-1-infected adults initiated suppressive ART in chronic infection. Donors had undetectable plasma HIV-1 RNA, under 50 copies/mL, for 4+ years. This CDR3 has 12 residues. V was clipped by 1 base and J by 6 bases, with 9 bases between them. Germline-derived CDR1 and CDR2 are GTSNPN and SVGIG (reference sequence). This entry is derived from a study of persistence of HIV-infected CD4 T cells. The libraries were made with immunoSEQ version 4 in survey mode. Assay used: immunoSEQ multiplex PCR; TCRdb lists only in-frame clones, some missing. The data show around 40,000 clones, with less than 90% seen just once and about 0.46% held by the top ten.

This clonotype was sampled from an adult woman with HIV who was CMV-seropositive. This specimen consisted of CD4+ T cells sorted from PBMCs after roughly 19-hour stimulation, obtained from a patient who received antiretroviral therapy. This sequence joins TRBV30 and TRBJ1-2; D remains unclear. The CDR3 region is CAWSGNGDGYTF. CDR3 sequence (DNA): TGTGCCTGGAGTGGAAATGGGGATGGCTACACCTTC.